This T cell receptor beta chain was sequenced during a study of blood T cell repertoires in COVID-19. Study-level background: T cells, B-cell-depleted T cells, or PBMCs supplied cDNA or gDNA.

Looked up from germline, CDR1 is SGHVS and CDR2 is FNYEAQ. The CDR3 spans 13 residues. V lost 4 bases and J 4 bases, leaving 9 bases between the germline ends. Profiling relied on immunoSEQ multiplex PCR, and the TCRdb table lists in-frame clones only, not all of them. The table lists 55,000 to 95,000 clones, roughly four fifths of them singletons. This sequence was found in a woman in her sixties with acute or convalescent COVID-19. The rearrangement joins TRBV7-6 to TRBJ2-3; D is uncertain. Specimen: peripheral blood. The CDR3 DNA reads TGTGCCAGCAGCTCTACGTCTCCAGATACGCAGTATTTT. This translates into CASSSTSPDTQYF.